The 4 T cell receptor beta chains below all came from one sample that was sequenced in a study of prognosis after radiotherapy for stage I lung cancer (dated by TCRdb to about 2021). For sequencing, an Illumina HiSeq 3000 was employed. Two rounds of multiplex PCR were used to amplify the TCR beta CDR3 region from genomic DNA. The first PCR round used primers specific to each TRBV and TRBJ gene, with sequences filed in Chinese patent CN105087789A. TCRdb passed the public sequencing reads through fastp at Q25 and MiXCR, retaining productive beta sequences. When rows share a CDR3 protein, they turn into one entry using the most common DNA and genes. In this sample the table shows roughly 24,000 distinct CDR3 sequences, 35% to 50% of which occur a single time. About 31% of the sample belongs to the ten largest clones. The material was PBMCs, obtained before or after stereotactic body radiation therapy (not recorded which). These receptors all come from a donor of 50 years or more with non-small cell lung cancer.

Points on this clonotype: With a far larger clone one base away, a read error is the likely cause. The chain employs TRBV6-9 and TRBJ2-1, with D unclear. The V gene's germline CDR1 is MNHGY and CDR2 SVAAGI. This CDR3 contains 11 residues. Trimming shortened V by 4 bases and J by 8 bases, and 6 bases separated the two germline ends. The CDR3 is CASSSVHEQFF. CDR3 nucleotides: TGTGCCAGCAGTTCCGTACATGAGCAGTTCTTC.

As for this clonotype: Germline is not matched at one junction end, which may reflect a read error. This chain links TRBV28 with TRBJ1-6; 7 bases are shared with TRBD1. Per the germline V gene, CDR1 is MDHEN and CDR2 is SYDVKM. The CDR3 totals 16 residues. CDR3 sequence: CASTRKGASYNSPLKF. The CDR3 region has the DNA TGTGCCAGCACAAGGAAGGGGGCCTCCTATAATTCACCCCTCAAATTT. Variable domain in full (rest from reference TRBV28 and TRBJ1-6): DVKVTQSSRYLVKRTGEKVFLECVQDMDHENMFWYRQDPGLGLRLIYFSYDVKMKEKGDIPEGYSVSREKKERFSLILESASTNQTSMYLCASTRKGASYNSPLKFGNGTRLTVT.

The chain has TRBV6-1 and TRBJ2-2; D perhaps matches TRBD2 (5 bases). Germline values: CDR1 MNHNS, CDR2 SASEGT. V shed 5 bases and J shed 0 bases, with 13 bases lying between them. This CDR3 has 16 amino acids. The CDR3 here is CASSKLGVTNTGELFF. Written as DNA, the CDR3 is TGTGCCAGCAGTAAACTCGGGGTTACGAACACCGGGGAGCTGTTTTTT.

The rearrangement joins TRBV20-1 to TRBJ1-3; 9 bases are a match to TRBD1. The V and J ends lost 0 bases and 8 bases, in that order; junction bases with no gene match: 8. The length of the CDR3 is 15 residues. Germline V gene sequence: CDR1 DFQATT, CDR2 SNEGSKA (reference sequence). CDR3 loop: CSARERDRATDTIYF. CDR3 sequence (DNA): TGCAGTGCTAGAGAACGGGACAGGGCTACGGACACCATATATTTT.